Following are 5 T cell receptor beta chains from one sample sequenced in a study of cytomegalovirus exposure and HLA in healthy donors. Vbeta (60) and Jbeta (13) primers were used in the PCR. The table came from immunoSEQ multiplex PCR; TCRdb's copy has only in-frame clones and leaves some out. This sample has about 140,000 clones, with about four fifths found just once. The sample taken for sequencing was PBMCs. The receptors shown here come from a man aged 35-49 years in good health and CMV-seropositive.

This chain joins TRBV4-1 and TRBJ2-2, with 8 positions matching TRBD1. In germline, CDR1 is MGHRA, CDR2 YSYEKL. This CDR3 comprises 15 residues. J gave up 4 bases and V 6 bases, and 7 bases lay outside the gene matches. CDR3 in DNA: TGCGCCAGCAGTCGGGACAGGATGGCCACCGGGGAGCTGTTTTTT. Translated, it gives CASSRDRMATGELFF.

This clone has a handful of counts. The chain has TRBV5-1 and TRBJ2-3; 7 bases match TRBD1. V dropped 4 bases and J dropped 0; count of bases not matched to a gene: 5. This CDR3 comprises 15 residues. CDR1 SGHRS and CDR2 YFSETQ come from the germline V gene. CDR3 sequence: CASSPRTGSTDTQYF. For the CDR3, the DNA is TGCGCCAGCAGCCCCCGGACAGGTAGCACAGATACGCAGTATTTT.

This CDR3 is CASSYSAHPGYTEAFF. CDR3 coding DNA: TGTGCCAGCAGTTACTCGGCCCACCCAGGGTACACTGAAGCTTTCTTT. V is TRBV6-5 and J is TRBJ1-1; a weak D match, TRBD1 (5 bases). Germline V lookup: CDR1 MNHEY, CDR2 SVGAGI. This CDR3 comprises 16 residues. The V end was cut by 0 bases, the J end by 3 bases, with 14 bases between.

The V and J genes are TRBV6-6 and TRBJ2-1, with D possibly TRBD1 on 5 matching bases. The CDR3 sequence is 15 residues long. From germline, CDR1 is MNHNY and CDR2 SVGAGI (reference sequence). The V gene lost 5 bases and the J gene lost 0 bases, with 11 bases spanning the gap. The CDR3 loop reads CASSLGVHSYNEQFF. CDR3 sequence (DNA): TGTGCCAGCAGTCTAGGGGTCCACTCCTACAATGAGCAGTTCTTC.

This clone has only one observation. This chain uses TRBV18 with TRBJ1-2; a weak D match, TRBD1 (5 bases). Trimming removed 6 bases from V and 8 bases from J, with 16 bases in between. Germline CDR1 is KGHSH and CDR2 is LQKENI. This CDR3 is built from 13 residues. The CDR3 sequence is CASSAGQGSGYTF. The CDR3 DNA sequence: TGTGCCAGCTCGGCGGGGCAGGGATCCGGCTACACCTTC.